This T cell receptor (beta chain) was documented in a study of post-analysis software for immune sequencing data. Overall study findings and caveats: Under the F measure, samples that were prepared in one batch clustered strongly together. There were five TRBV segments more frequent in patients than controls, and TRBV5-6, TRBV5-1 and TRBV20-1 were among them. Significantly lower normalized Chao1 diversity was found in patients with multiple sclerosis relative to controls.

In germline, CDR1 is DFQATT, CDR2 SNEGSKA (reference sequence). The V gene lost 5 bases and the J gene lost 10 bases, with 18 bases spanning the gap. The CDR3 sequence is 13 residues long. Libraries were made from TCR beta cDNA, and they carried unique molecular identifiers. With about 0.95 to 11 million T cells as the source, roughly 0.5 million cDNA molecules resulted. TCRdb re-called the PCR reads through MiXCR, storing one row per CDR3 protein. The sample yields about 820,000 distinct CDR3 sequences, approximately 53% seen once. Comment on this clonotype: Its specificity is not known.

The chain uses TRBV20-1 and TRBJ2-1, with D possibly called TRBD1 or TRBD2 (5 bases each). Sequencing input: blood. This TCR was sampled from a girl between 5 and 17 years old with multiple sclerosis. CDR3 region: CSAERPGTVEQFF. In nucleotides, the CDR3 is TGCAGTGCTGAACGCCCCGGGACGGTGGAGCAGTTCTTC.